This T cell receptor beta chain derives from a study of CD8 T cells in Susac syndrome. Notes on the study in general: The study conceded that relatively few individuals underwent its TCR sequencing and HLA analysis. Clonal expansion was not seen in any Susac syndrome CD4+ T cell repertoire.

Reverse transcription used about 0.45 to 1 ug RNA and random hexamers. TCR beta CDR3 was amplified by immunoSEQ covering 54 Vbeta and 13 Jbeta. Via MiXCR, TCRdb re-called the immunoSEQ multiplex PCR reads, giving one row per CDR3 protein. The sample carries some 96,000 distinct CDR3 sequences, around 94% recorded once. CD8+ and CD4+ T cells from blood underwent TCR beta sequencing. Points on this clonotype: Its antigen is undetermined.

This TCR was recovered from a human donor with Susac syndrome. The specimen sequenced was CD4+ T cells from PBMCs.

This CDR3 reads CASSSLTQETQYF. CDR3 bases: TGTGCCAGCAGCTCCTTAACCCAAGAGACCCAGTACTTC. The rearrangement uses TRBV7-2 and TRBJ2-5; no clear D. V was cut by 4 bases and J by 1 base, with 7 bases left in between. Germline V gene lookup returns CDR1 SGHTA and CDR2 FQGNSA. The CDR3 contains 13 residues.